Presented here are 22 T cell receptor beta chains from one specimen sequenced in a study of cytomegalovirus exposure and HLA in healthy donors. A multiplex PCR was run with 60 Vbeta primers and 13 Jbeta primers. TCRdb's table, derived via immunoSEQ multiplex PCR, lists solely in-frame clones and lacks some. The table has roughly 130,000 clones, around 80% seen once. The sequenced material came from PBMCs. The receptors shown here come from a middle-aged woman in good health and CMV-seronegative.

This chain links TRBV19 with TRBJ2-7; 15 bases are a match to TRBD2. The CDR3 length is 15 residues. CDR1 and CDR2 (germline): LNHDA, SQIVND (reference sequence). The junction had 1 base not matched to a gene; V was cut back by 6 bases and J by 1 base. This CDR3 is CASRGLAGGSYEQYF. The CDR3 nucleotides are TGTGCCAGTAGGGGACTAGCGGGAGGTTCCTACGAGCAGTACTTC.

As DNA, the CDR3 is TGTGCCAGCAGTTACTCGATGAGAGAGACCCAGTACTTC. Translated, it gives CASSYSMRETQYF. The chain couples TRBV6-6 to TRBJ2-5; D is unclear. The CDR3 contains 13 residues. Trimming pared 0 bases from V and 4 bases from J, leaving 6 bases between. Per the germline V gene, CDR1 is MNHNY and CDR2 is SVGAGI (reference sequence).

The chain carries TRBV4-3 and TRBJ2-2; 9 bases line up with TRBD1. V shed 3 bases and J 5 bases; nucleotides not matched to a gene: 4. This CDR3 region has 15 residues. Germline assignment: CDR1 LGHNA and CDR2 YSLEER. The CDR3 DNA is TGCGCCAGCAGCCAGAAACAGGGGGCGACCGGGGAGCTGTTTTTT. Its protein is CASSQKQGATGELFF.

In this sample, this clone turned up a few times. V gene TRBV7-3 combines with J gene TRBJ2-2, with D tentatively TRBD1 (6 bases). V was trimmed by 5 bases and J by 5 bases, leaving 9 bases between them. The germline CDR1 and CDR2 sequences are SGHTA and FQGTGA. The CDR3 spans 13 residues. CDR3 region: CASSQGNTGELFF. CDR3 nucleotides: TGTGCCAGCAGCCAGGGGAATACCGGGGAGCTGTTTTTT.

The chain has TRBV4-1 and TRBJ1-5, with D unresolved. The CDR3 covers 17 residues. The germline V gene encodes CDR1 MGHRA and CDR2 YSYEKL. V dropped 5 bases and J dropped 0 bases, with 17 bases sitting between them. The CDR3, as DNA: TGCGCCAGCAGCTATCAGGCGCCCCTGTATAGCAATCAGCCCCAGCATTTT. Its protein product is CASSYQAPLYSNQPQHF.

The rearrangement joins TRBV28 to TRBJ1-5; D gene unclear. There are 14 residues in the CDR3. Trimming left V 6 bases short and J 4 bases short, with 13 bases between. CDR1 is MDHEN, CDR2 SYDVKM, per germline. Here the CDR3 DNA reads TGTGCCAGCAGCCACCCCATCAGGAATCAGCCCCAGCATTTT. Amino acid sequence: CASSHPIRNQPQHF.

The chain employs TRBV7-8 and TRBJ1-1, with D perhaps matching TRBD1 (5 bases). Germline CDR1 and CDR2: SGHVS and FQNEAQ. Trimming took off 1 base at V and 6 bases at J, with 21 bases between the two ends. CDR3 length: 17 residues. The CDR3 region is CASSLVADRSYKSEAFF. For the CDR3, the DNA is TGTGCCAGCAGCTTAGTGGCAGACAGATCATATAAGTCTGAAGCTTTCTTT.

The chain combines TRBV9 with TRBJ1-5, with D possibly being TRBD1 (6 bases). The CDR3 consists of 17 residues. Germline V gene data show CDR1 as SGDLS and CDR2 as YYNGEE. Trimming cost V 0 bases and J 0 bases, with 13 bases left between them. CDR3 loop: CASSVGPDRNSNQPQHF. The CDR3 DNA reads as TGTGCCAGCAGCGTAGGCCCCGACAGGAATAGCAATCAGCCCCAGCATTTT.

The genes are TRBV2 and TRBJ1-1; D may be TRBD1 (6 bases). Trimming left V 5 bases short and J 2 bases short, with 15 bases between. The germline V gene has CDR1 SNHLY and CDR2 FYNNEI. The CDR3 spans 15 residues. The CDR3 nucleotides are TGTGCCAGCAGTACAAACATGGGGGCTAACACTGAAGCTTTCTTT. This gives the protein CASSTNMGANTEAFF.

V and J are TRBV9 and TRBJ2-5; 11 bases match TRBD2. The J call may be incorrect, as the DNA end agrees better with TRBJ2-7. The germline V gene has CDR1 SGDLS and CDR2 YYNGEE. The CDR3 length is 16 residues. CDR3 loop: CASSPQGVAGGYEQYF. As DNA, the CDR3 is TGTGCCAGCAGCCCCCAGGGTGTAGCGGGAGGGTACGAGCAGTACTTC.

The CDR3 coding sequence is TGTGCCAGCAGCTCACTAGCGGGTCGCTCTAGCACAGATACGCAGTATTTT. Protein sequence: CASSSLAGRSSTDTQYF. The V call is TRBV7-9, the J call TRBJ2-3; 9 nucleotides match TRBD2. J was trimmed by 0 bases and V by 4 bases; bases with no gene match: 8. The length of the CDR3 is 17 residues. Germline CDR1 SEHNR, CDR2 FQNEAQ (reference sequence).

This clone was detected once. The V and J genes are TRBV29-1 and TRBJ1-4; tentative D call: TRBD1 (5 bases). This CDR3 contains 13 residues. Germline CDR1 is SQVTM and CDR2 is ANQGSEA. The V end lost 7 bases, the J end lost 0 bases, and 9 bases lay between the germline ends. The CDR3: CSARGATNEKLFF. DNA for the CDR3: TGCAGCGCACGGGGGGCAACTAATGAAAAACTGTTTTTT.

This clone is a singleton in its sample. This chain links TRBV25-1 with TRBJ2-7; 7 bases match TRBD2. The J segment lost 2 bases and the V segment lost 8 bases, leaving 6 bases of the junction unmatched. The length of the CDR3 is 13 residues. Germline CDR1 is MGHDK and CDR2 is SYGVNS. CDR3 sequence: CASAEGGTYEQYF. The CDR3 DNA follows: TGTGCCAGCGCCGAGGGAGGGACCTACGAGCAGTACTTC.

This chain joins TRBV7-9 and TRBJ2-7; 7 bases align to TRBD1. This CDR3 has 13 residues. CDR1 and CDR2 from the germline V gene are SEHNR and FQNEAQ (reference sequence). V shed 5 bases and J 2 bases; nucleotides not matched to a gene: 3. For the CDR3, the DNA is TGTGCCAGCAGCCACAGGGGTGCCTACGAGCAGTACTTC. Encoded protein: CASSHRGAYEQYF. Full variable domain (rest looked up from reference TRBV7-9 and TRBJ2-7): DTGVSQNPRHKITKRGQNVTFRCDPISEHNRLYWYRQTLGQGPEFLTYFQNEAQLEKSRLLSDRFSAERPKGSFSTLEIQRTEQGDSAMYLCASSHRGAYEQYFGPGTRLTVT.

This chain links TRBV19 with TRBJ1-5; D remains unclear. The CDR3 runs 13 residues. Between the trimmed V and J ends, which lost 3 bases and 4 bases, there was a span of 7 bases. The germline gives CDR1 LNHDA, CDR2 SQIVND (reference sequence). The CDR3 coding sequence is TGTGCCAGTAGTATCCGAGGGAATCAGCCCCAGCATTTT. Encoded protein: CASSIRGNQPQHF.

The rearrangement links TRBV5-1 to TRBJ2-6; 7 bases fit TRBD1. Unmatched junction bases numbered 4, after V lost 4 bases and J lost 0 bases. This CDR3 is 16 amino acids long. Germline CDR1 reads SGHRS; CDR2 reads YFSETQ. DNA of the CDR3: TGCGCCAGCAGCGCGGACAGGAACTCTGGGGCCAACGTCCTGACTTTC. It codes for CASSADRNSGANVLTF.

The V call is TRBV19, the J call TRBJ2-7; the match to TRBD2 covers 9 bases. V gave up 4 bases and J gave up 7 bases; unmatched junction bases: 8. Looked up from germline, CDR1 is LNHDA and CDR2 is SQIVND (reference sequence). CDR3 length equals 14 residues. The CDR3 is CASSTSGLAGEQYF. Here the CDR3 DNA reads TGTGCCAGTAGTACCTCGGGACTAGCTGGGGAGCAGTACTTC.

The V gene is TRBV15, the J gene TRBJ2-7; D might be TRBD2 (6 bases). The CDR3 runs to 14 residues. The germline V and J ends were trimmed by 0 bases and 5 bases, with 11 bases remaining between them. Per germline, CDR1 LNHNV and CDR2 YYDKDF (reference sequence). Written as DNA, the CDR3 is TGTGCCACCAGCAGAGAAGGAGGGGTAAACGAGCAGTACTTC. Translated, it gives CATSREGGVNEQYF.

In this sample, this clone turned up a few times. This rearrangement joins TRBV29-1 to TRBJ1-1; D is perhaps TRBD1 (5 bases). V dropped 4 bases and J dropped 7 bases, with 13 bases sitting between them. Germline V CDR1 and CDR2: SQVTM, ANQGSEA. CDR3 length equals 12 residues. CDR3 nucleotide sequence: TGCAGCGTTGGCCGGGGGGTCGGTGAAGCTTTCTTT. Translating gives CSVGRGVGEAFF.

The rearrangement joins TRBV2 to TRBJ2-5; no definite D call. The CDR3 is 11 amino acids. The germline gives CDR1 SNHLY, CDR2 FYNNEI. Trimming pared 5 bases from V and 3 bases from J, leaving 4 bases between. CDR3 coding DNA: TGTGCCAGCAGTCCTAAAGAGACCCAGTACTTC. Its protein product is CASSPKETQYF.

Written as DNA, the CDR3 is TGCAGCGTTGGGGCAGGTCTGGGCAATGAGCAGTTCTTC. It is translated as CSVGAGLGNEQFF. The chain is built from TRBV29-1 and TRBJ2-1; D is unclear. This CDR3 is built from 13 residues. In germline, CDR1 is SQVTM, CDR2 ANQGSEA. V shed 4 bases and J shed 6 bases, with 13 bases lying between them.

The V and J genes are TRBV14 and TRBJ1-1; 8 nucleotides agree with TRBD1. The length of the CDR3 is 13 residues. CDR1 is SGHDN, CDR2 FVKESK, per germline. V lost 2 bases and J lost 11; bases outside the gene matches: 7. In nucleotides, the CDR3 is TGTGCCAGCAGCCAATTTCCGACAGGGGAGGCTTTCTTT. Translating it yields CASSQFPTGEAFF.